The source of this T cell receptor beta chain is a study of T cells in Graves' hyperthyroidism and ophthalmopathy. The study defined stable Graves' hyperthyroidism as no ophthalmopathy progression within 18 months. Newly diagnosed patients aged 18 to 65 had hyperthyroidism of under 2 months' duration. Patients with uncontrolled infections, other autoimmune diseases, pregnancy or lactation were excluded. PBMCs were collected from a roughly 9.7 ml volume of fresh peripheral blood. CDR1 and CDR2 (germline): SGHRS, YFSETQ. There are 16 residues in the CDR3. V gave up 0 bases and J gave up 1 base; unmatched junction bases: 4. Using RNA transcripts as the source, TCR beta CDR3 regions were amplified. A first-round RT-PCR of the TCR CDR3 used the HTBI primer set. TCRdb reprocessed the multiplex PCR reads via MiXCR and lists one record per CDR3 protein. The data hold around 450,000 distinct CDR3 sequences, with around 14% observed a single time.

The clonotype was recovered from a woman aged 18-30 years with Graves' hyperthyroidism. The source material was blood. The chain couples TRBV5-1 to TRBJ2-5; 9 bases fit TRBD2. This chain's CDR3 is CASSLDSGGFQETQYF. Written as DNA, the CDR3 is TGCGCCAGCAGCTTGGATAGCGGGGGTTTCCAAGAGACCCAGTACTTC.